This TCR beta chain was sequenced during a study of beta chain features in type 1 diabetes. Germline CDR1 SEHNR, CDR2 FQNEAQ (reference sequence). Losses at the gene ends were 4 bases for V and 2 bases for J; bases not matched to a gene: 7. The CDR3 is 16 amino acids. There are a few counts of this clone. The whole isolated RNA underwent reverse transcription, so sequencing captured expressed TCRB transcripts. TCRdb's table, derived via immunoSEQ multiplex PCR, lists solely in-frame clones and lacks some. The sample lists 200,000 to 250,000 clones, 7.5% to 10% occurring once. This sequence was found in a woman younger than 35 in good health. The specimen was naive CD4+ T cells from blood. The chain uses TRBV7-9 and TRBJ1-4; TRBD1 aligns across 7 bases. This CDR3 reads CASSSIGTVTNEKLFF. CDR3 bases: TGTGCCAGCAGCTCCATAGGGACAGTCACTAATGAAAAACTGTTTTTT.